This entry features one T cell receptor beta chain sequence. No conserved phenylalanine or tryptophan ends this CDR3, so it is likely a read error. It is unclear where the CDR3 begins or ends on the DNA, so no DNA is shown, and the CDR3 is as TCRdb lists it. This sample is part of a study of T cell responses to AZD1222 COVID-19 vaccine. The length of the CDR3 is 10 amino acids, counting both ends. Sequencing used immunoSEQ multiplex PCR; TCRdb keeps in-frame clones, though not all of them. The profile shows about 99,000 clones, 80% to 90% of them singletons. The clonotype originates from an adult in good health. The V and J genes are TRBV12-2 and TRBJ1-1; the table's D call of TRBD1 was not tested on the DNA. TRBV12-2 constitutes a pseudogene. The specimen was peripheral blood, collected on day 0 of AZD1222 vaccination. The CDR3 sequence is CASRLEGTAV.